This TCR beta chain was sequenced during a study of CD8+CD57+ T cells in acquired aplastic anemia. Study as a whole: Sorted CD4+ and CD8+ cells yielded DNA averaging about 3.2 ug.

Regarding the study as a whole: Roughly 29 was the count of CD8+ CDR3 sequences that patients shared with controls. The CD8+ Simpson's diversity of patients and controls was not significantly different.

At least ten counts were recorded for this clonotype. Antigen: not known. All patients picked for sequencing had shown, by flow cytometry, an expansion of CD8+CD57+ cells. Patients were untreated when blood was sampled. The template used for profiling TCR beta VDJ and CDR3 was genomic DNA. TCRdb re-derived calls from the reads in MiXCR, one entry per CDR3 protein. Of 150,000 to 200,000 distinct CDR3 sequences in the sample, 40% to 60% were seen once. Germline CDR1 and CDR2: SNHLY and FYNNEI. Deletions cut 5 bases from V and 2 bases from J, with 15 bases between. The CDR3 loop spans 15 amino acids. The sequence was collected from a human donor with aplastic anemia. The chain links TRBV2 to TRBJ1-1, with D perhaps matching TRBD1 (5 bases). What was sequenced was sorted CD4+, CD8+, or CD8+CD57+ T cells (not recorded which) from PBMCs. The CDR3 DNA follows: TGTGCCAGCAGTAAAATGACAGCTCCAAACACTGAAGCTTTCTTT. Its translation: CASSKMTAPNTEAFF.